This TCR beta chain is from a study of blood T cell repertoires in COVID-19. Study as a whole: Nucleic acid was either cDNA or gDNA, and it came from T cells, B-cell-depleted T cells, or PBMCs.

CDR3 length: 13 residues. With V trimmed by 8 bases and J by 2 bases, 6 bases remained unmatched. Germline lookup yields CDR1 LGHDT and CDR2 YNNKEL (reference sequence). Generated by immunoSEQ multiplex PCR, the TCRdb table keeps only in-frame clones and is missing some. The profile shows about 300,000 clones, approximately 85% of them singletons. Study members were between about 18 and 90 years old and lived in 24 US regions. Source material: PBMCs or T cells enriched from blood (not recorded which). The TCR sequence derives from a man aged 25 to 40 who had recovered from COVID-19. The rearrangement joins TRBV3-1 (or the pseudogene TRBV3-2) to TRBJ2-7; TRBD1 aligns across 7 bases. CDR3 loop: CASARGKAYEQYF. The CDR3 nucleotides are TGTGCCAGCGCCAGGGGGAAGGCCTACGAGCAGTACTTC.